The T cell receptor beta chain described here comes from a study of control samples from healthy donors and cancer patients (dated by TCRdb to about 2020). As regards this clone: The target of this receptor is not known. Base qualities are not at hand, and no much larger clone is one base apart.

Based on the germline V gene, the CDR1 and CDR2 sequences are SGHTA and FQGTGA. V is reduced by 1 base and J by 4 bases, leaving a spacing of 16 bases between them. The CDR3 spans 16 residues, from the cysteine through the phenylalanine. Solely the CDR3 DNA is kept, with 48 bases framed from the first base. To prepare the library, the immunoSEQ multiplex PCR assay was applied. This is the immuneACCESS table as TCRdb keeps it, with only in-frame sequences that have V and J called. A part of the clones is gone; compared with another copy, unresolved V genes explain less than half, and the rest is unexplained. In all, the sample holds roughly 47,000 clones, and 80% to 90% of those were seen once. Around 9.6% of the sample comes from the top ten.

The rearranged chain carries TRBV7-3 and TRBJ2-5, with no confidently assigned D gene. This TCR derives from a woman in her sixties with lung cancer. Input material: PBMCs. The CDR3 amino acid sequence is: CASSLIGRVEGETQYF. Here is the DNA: TGTGCCAGCAGCTTAATTGGCCGGGTGGAAGGAGAGACCCAGTACTTC.